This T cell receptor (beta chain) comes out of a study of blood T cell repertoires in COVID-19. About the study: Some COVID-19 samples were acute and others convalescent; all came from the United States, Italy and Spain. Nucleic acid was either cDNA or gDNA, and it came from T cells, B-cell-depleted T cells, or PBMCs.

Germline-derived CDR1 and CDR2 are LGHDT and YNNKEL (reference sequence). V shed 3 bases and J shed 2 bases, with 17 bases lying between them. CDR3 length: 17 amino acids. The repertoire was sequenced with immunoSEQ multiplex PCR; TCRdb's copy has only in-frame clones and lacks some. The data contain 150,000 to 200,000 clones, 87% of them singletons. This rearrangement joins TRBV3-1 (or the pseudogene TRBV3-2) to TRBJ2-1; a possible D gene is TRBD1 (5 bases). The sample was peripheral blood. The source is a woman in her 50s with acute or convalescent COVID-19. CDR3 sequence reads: CASSQGRVAPPYNEQFF. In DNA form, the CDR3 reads TGTGCCAGCAGCCAGGGGCGAGTTGCACCGCCCTACAATGAGCAGTTCTTC.